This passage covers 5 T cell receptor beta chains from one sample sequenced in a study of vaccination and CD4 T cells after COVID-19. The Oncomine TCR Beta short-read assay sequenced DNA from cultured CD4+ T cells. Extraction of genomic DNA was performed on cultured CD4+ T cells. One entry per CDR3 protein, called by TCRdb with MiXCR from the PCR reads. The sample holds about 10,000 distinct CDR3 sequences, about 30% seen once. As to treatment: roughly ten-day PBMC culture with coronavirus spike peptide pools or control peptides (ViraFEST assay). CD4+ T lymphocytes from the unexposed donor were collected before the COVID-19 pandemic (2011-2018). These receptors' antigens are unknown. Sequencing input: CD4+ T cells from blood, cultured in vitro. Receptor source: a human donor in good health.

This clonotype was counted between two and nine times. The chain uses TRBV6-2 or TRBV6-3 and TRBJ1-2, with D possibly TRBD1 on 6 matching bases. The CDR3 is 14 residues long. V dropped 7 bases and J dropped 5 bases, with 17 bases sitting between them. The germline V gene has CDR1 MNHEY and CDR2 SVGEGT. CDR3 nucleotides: TGTGCCAGCAACGACAGGAATCGGGGTTATGGCTACACCTTC. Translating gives CASNDRNRGYGYTF.

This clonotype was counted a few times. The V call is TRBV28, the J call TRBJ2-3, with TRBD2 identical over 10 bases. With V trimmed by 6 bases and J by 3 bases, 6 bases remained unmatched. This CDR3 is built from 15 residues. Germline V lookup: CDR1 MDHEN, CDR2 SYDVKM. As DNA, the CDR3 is TGTGCCAGCAGGCCACTAGCGGGGATAACAGATACGCAGTATTTT. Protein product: CASRPLAGITDTQYF.

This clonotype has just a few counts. The CDR3 loop reads CASQAVNYGYTF. CDR3 sequence (DNA): TGTGCCAGCCAGGCGGTAAACTATGGCTACACCTTC. V usage is TRBV6-1 and J usage is TRBJ1-2; D call uncertain. The CDR3 covers 12 residues. Looked up from germline, CDR1 is MNHNS and CDR2 is SASEGT. The V and J ends lost 8 bases and 2 bases respectively, with 9 bases between them.

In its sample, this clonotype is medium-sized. CDR3 sequence reads: CASSYEARRGGYTF. In DNA, the CDR3 is TGTGCCAGCAGTTACGAGGCCCGCCGTGGCGGCTACACCTTC. The chain has TRBV6-5 and TRBJ1-2; no reliable D call. This CDR3 is 14 amino acids long. Trimming took 2 bases from V and 8 from J, leaving 15 bases between them. Per germline, CDR1 MNHEY and CDR2 SVGAGI.

In nucleotides, the CDR3 is TGTGCCAGCAGCTGGGACTCCGGCACAGATACGCAGTATTTT. It encodes CASSWDSGTDTQYF. V gene TRBV11-2 combines with J gene TRBJ2-3; D may be TRBD2 (6 bases). The CDR3 is 14 residues long. The V end was cut by 4 bases, the J end by 1 base, with 9 bases between. Germline V gene data show CDR1 as SGHAT and CDR2 as FQNNGV.